Listed here is a single T cell receptor (beta chain). These data come from a study of control samples from healthy donors and cancer patients. CDR1 is DFQATT and CDR2 is SNEGSKA in the germline V gene (reference sequence). The CDR3 has 11 amino acids. V lost 6 bases and J lost 6; bases outside the gene matches: 1. Only in-frame clones appear in the TCRdb table, and some are missing; sequencing was by immunoSEQ multiplex PCR. Here the sample spans 95,000 to 150,000 clones, 88% being singletons. The chain recombines TRBV20-1 with TRBJ1-1; 10 bases line up with TRBD1. The TCR originated in a man aged 40-55 years in good health. The sample taken for sequencing was blood. CDR3: CSATGGPEAFF. The CDR3 DNA reads as TGCAGTGCGACAGGGGGCCCTGAAGCTTTCTTT.